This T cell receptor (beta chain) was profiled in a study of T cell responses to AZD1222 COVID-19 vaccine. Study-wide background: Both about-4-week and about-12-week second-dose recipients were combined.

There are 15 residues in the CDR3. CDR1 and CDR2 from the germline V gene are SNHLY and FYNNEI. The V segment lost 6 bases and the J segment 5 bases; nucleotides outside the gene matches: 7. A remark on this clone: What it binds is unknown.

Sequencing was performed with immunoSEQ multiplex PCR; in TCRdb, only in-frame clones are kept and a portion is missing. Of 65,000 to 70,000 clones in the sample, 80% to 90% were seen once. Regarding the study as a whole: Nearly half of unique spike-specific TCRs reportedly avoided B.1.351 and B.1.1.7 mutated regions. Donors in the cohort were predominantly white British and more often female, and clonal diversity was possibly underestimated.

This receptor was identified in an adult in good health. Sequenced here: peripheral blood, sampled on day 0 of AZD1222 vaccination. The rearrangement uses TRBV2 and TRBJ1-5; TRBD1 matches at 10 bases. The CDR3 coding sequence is TGTGCCAGCAGCCTCGACAGGGGGCACGATCAGCCCCAGCATTTT. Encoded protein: CASSLDRGHDQPQHF.